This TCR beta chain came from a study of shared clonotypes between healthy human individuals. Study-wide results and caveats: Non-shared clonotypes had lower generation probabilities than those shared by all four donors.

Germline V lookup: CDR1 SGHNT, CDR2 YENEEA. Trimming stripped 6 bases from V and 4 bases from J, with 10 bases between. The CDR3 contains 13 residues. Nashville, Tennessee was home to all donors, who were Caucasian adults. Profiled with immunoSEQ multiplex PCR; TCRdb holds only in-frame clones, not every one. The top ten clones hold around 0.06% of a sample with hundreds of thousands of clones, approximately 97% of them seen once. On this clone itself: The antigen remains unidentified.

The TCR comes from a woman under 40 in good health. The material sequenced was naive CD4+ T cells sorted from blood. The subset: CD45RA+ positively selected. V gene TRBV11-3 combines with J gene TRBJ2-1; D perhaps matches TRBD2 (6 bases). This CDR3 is CASRGGIYNEQFF. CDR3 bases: TGTGCCAGCAGAGGCGGGATATACAATGAGCAGTTCTTC.